The rows below give T cell receptor beta chains drawn from one sample of a study of blood T cell repertoires in COVID-19. Sequencing used immunoSEQ multiplex PCR; TCRdb keeps in-frame clones, though not all of them. This table holds approximately 220,000 clones, 85% to 90% found once. Sequenced input: peripheral blood. The receptor set was obtained from a man between 60 and 70 years old who had recovered from COVID-19. The CDR3 runs from the conserved cysteine through the conserved F or W. Each record gives: CDR3 protein, CDR3 DNA, J gene, V gene, D gene, CDR3 length, clone size. The D gene is left open where the match is weak. Not every row has a clone size; where given, it reads once, few, many or a size class.

CDR3: CASSLHEAGGEKLFF; DNA: TGTGCCAGCAGCTTACATGAAGCGGGAGGTGAAAAACTGTTTTTT; J: TRBJ1-4; V: TRBV7-9; D: NA; length: 15; size: few
CDR3: CARRPGQGNQPQHF; DNA: TGTGCCAGAAGACCGGGACAGGGGAATCAGCCCCAGCATTTT; J: TRBJ1-5; V: TRBV5-3; D: TRBD1; length: 14; size: NA
CDR3: CASGWGAGTEAFF; DNA: TGTGCCAGCGGTTGGGGCGCTGGCACTGAAGCTTTCTTT; J: TRBJ1-1; V: TRBV6-2/TRBV6-3; D: NA; length: 13; size: NA
CDR3: CASSPQPSGGPNEQFF; DNA: TGTGCCAGCAGCCCCCAGCCTAGCGGGGGGCCCAATGAGCAGTTCTTC; J: TRBJ2-1; V: TRBV7-3; D: TRBD2; length: 16; size: NA
CDR3: CASSRLAGPSSYNEQFF; DNA: TGCGCCAGCAGTCGGTTGGCGGGACCTAGCTCCTACAATGAGCAGTTCTTC; J: TRBJ2-1; V: TRBV10-1; D: NA; length: 17; size: NA
CDR3: CASSPGTSGASYNEQFF; DNA: TGTGCCAGCAGCCCTGGGACTAGCGGGGCCAGCTACAATGAGCAGTTCTTC; J: TRBJ2-1; V: TRBV11-3; D: TRBD2; length: 17; size: NA
CDR3: CASSPGGENTIYF; DNA: TGTGCCAGCTCACCAGGGGGCGAAAACACCATATATTTT; J: TRBJ1-3; V: TRBV18; D: NA; length: 13; size: NA
CDR3: CASTFQGGQPQHF; DNA: TGTGCCAGCACCTTCCAGGGGGGACAGCCCCAGCATTTT; J: TRBJ1-5; V: TRBV12-3/TRBV12-4; D: TRBD1; length: 13; size: NA
CDR3: CASTASSYNSPLHF; DNA: TGTGCCAGCACCGCGAGCTCCTATAATTCACCCCTCCACTTT; J: TRBJ1-6; V: TRBV7-2; D: NA; length: 14; size: NA
CDR3: CASSPSGTRSGYTF; DNA: TGTGCCAGCAGCCCCTCCGGGACACGAAGTGGCTACACCTTC; J: TRBJ1-2; V: TRBV3-1/TRBV3-2; D: NA; length: 14; size: NA
CDR3: CAFAGGQWNEQFF; DNA: TGTGCCTTTGCGGGGGGGCAGTGGAATGAGCAGTTCTTC; J: TRBJ2-1; V: TRBV30; D: TRBD2; length: 13; size: NA
CDR3: CASNRDSGYEQYF; DNA: TGTGCCAGCAACCGGGACAGTGGCTACGAGCAGTACTTC; J: TRBJ2-7; V: TRBV12-3/TRBV12-4; D: TRBD1; length: 13; size: few
CDR3: CASSSGQGRANTEAFF; DNA: TGTGCCAGCAGCTCAGGACAGGGGAGGGCTAACACTGAAGCTTTCTTT; J: TRBJ1-1; V: TRBV5-4; D: TRBD1; length: 16; size: NA
CDR3: CASSSGGKGGEQYF; DNA: TGTGCCAGCAGTTCAGGGGGGAAAGGGGGCGAGCAGTACTTC; J: TRBJ2-7; V: TRBV7-2; D: NA; length: 14; size: NA
CDR3: CASTLFVGASGGHEQFF; DNA: TGTGCCAGCACCCTATTCGTAGGGGCTAGCGGGGGTCATGAGCAGTTCTTC; J: TRBJ2-1; V: TRBV27; D: TRBD2; length: 17; size: few
CDR3: CASSIEPNQPQHF; DNA: TGCGCCAGCAGCATAGAGCCTAATCAGCCCCAGCATTTT; J: TRBJ1-5; V: TRBV5-1; D: NA; length: 13; size: NA
CDR3: CAISEFLGMTQGYNEQFF; DNA: TGTGCCATCAGTGAGTTCCTGGGAATGACACAGGGGTACAATGAGCAGTTCTTC; J: TRBJ2-1; V: TRBV10-3; D: TRBD1; length: 18; size: NA
CDR3: CASSYFTDTANPRFF; DNA: TGTGCCAGCAGTTACTTTACGGACACGGCAAATCCAAGATTCTTC; J: TRBJ2-1; V: TRBV6-5; D: NA; length: 15; size: NA
CDR3: CASSPRTGESNQHF; DNA: TGTGCCAGCAGCCCAAGGACAGGGGAATCAAACCAGCATTTT; J: TRBJ1-5; V: TRBV3-1/TRBV3-2; D: TRBD1; length: 14; size: few
CDR3: CASSQGTAGGPMETQYF; DNA: TGTGCCAGCAGCCAAGGGACAGCGGGGGGGCCTATGGAGACCCAGTACTTC; J: TRBJ2-5; V: TRBV4-2; D: TRBD2; length: 17; size: NA
CDR3: CASSLRDRGPYEQYF; DNA: TGTGCCAGCAGTTTACGGGACAGGGGTCCGTACGAGCAGTACTTC; J: TRBJ2-7; V: TRBV27; D: TRBD1; length: 15; size: NA
CDR3: CASSRSPGPNEKLFF; DNA: TGTGCCAGCAGCCGATCCCCTGGGCCTAATGAAAAACTGTTTTTT; J: TRBJ1-4; V: TRBV21-1; D: NA; length: 15; size: NA
CDR3: CASSFLRGTKNIQYF; DNA: TGTGCCAGCAGTTTCCTAAGGGGGACCAAAAACATTCAGTACTTC; J: TRBJ2-4; V: TRBV28; D: NA; length: 15; size: once
CDR3: CATSGQGTGEETQYF; DNA: TGTGCCACCAGTGGGCAGGGGACAGGAGAAGAGACCCAGTACTTC; J: TRBJ2-5; V: TRBV24-1; D: TRBD1; length: 15; size: NA
CDR3: CASSQETGGNQPQHF; DNA: TGTGCCAGCAGCCAAGAGACAGGGGGCAATCAGCCCCAGCATTTT; J: TRBJ1-5; V: TRBV3-1/TRBV3-2; D: TRBD1; length: 15; size: NA
CDR3: CASGPHQKGDILGNTEAFF; DNA: TGTGCTAGTGGTCCGCACCAAAAGGGGGATATTTTGGGGAACACTGAAGCTTTCTTT; J: TRBJ1-1; V: TRBV12-5; D: NA; length: 19; size: NA
CDR3: CASSQEGLAETQYF; DNA: TGTGCCAGCAGCCAAGAGGGACTAGCAGAGACCCAGTACTTC; J: TRBJ2-5; V: TRBV3-1/TRBV3-2; D: TRBD2; length: 14; size: NA
CDR3: CAWSFTGVSSYEQYF; DNA: TGTGCCTGGAGTTTTACAGGGGTCAGCTCCTACGAGCAGTACTTC; J: TRBJ2-7; V: TRBV30; D: TRBD1; length: 15; size: NA
CDR3: CASSPRRGNNQPQHF; DNA: TGTGCCAGCAGCCCCCGGAGGGGTAACAATCAGCCCCAGCATTTT; J: TRBJ1-5; V: TRBV7-2; D: NA; length: 15; size: few